The subject of this entry is one T cell receptor (beta chain). The data are from a study of shared clonotypes between healthy human individuals. V lost 7 bases to trimming and J lost 10 bases, with 17 bases between them. Germline CDR1 is MGHDK and CDR2 is SYGVNS. The CDR3 has 13 residues. TCRdb's table, derived via immunoSEQ multiplex PCR, lists solely in-frame clones and lacks some. The sample has about 380,000 clones; about 96% are singletons. The sample consisted of memory CD8+ T cells sorted from blood. The subset denotes: CD45RO+ cells pooled with CCR7-negative TemRA cells. This chain connects TRBV25-1 to TRBJ2-1, with a weak D call TRBD2 (5 bases). This clonotype was obtained from a man under 40 in good health. The CDR3 loop reads CASNTNSGSEQFF. The CDR3 bases are TGTGCCAGCAATACAAATTCGGGGAGCGAGCAGTTCTTC. Combining the CDR3 with reference TRBV25-1 and TRBJ2-1 gives the whole variable domain EADIYQTPRYLVIGTGKKITLECSQTMGHDKMYWYQQDPGMELHLIHYSYGVNSTEKGDLSSESTVSRIRTEHFPLTLESARPSHTSQYLCASNTNSGSEQFFGPGTRLTVL.